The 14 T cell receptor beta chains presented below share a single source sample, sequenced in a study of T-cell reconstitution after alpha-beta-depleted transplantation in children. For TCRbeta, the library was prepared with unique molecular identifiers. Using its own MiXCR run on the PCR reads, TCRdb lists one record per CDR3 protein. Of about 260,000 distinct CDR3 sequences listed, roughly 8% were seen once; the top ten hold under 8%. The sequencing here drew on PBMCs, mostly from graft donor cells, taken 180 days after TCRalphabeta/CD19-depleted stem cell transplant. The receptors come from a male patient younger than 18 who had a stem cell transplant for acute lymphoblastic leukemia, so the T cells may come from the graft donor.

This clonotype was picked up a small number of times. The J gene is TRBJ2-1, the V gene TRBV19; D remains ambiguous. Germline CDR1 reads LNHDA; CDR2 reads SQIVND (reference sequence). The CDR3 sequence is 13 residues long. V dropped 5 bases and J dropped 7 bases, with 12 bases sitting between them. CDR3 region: CASSLAIRNEQFF. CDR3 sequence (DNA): TGTGCCAGTAGTCTGGCGATAAGGAATGAGCAGTTCTTC.

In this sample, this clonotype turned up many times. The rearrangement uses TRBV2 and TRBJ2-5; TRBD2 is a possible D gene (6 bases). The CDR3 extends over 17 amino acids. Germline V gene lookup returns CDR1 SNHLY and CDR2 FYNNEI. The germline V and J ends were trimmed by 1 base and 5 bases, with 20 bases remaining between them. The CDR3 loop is CASSEGERSGPGETQYF. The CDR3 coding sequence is TGTGCCAGCAGTGAAGGAGAACGCAGCGGGCCCGGGGAGACCCAGTACTTC.

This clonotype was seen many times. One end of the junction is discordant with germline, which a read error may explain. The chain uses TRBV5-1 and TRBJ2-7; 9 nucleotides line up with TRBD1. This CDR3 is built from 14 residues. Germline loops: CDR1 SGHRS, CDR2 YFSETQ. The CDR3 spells CASSPRDRAYEQYF. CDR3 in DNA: TGTGCCAGCAGCCCTAGGGACAGGGCCTACGAGCAGTACTTC.

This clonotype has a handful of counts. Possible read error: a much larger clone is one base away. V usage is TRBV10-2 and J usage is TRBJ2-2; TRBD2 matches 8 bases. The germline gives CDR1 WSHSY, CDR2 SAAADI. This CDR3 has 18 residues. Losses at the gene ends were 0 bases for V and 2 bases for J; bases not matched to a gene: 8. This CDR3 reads CASSESKPGGPNTGELFF. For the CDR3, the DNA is TGCGCCAGCAGTGAGTCGAAACCGGGAGGGCCAAACACCGGGGAGCTGTTTTTT.

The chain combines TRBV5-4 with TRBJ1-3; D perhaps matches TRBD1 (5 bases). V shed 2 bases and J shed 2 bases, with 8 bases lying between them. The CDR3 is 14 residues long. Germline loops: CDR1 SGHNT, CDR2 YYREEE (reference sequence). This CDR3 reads CASSFVGPGNTIYF. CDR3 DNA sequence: TGTGCCAGCAGCTTTGTGGGACCTGGAAACACCATATATTTT.

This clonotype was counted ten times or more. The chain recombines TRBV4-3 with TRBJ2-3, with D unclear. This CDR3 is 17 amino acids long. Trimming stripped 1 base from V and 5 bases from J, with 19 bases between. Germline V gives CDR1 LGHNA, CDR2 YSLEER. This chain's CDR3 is CASSQVFAEMAVDTQYF. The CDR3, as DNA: TGCGCCAGCAGCCAAGTGTTCGCTGAAATGGCGGTAGATACGCAGTATTTT.

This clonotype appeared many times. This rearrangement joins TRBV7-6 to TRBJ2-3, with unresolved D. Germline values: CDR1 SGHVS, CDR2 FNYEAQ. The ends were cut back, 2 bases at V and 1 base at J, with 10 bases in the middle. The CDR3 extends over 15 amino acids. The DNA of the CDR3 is TGTGCCAGCAGCTTACTATCGTCTGGCACAGATACGCAGTATTTT. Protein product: CASSLLSSGTDTQYF.

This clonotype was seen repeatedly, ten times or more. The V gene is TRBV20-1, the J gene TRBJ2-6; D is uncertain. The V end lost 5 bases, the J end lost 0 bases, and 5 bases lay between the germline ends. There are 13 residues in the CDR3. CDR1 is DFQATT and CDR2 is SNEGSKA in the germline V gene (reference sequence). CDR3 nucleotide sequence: TGCAGTGCTGCCGCCTCTGGGGCCAACGTCCTGACTTTC. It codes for CSAAASGANVLTF.

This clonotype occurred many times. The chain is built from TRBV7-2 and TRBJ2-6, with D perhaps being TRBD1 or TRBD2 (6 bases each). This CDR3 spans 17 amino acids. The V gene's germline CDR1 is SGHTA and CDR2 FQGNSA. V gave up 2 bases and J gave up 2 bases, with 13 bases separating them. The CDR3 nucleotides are TGTGCCAGCAGCTTAAGGGGGGCGCTGGCTGGGGCCAACGTCCTGACTTTC. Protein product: CASSLRGALAGANVLTF.

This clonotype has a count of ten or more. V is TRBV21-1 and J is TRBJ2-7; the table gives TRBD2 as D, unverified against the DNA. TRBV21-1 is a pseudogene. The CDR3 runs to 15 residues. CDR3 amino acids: CASSDRLAGRYEQYF. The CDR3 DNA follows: TGTGCCAGCAGCGACCGACTAGCGGGACGTTACGAGCAGTACTTC.

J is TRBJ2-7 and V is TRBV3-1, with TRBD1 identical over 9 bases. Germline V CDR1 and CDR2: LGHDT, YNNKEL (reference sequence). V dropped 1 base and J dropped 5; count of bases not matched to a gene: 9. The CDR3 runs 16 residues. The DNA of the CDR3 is TGTGCCAGCAGCCAAGTGGTTGGACAGGGGAGGAACGAGCAGTACTTC. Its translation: CASSQVVGQGRNEQYF.

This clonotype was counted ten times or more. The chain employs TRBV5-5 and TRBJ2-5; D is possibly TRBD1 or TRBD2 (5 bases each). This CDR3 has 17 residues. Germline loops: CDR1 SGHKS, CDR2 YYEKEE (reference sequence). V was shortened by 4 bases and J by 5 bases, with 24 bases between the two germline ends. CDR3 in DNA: TGTGCCAGCAGCCCTCCCGGGGTAGGGGATAGATCGGAGACCCAGTACTTC. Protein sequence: CASSPPGVGDRSETQYF.

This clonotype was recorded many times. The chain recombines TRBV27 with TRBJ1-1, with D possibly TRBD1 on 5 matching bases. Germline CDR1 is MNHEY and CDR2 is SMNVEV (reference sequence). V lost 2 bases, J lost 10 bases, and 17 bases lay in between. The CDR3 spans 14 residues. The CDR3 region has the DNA TGTGCCAGCAGTTTAGGGTTTGGGGGGGGTAGAGCTTTCTTT. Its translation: CASSLGFGGGRAFF.

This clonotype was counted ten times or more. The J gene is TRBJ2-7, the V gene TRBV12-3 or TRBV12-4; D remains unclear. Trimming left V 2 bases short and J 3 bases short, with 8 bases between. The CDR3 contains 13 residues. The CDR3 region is CASSLWSSYEQYF. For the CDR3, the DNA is TGTGCCAGCAGTTTATGGAGCAGCTACGAGCAGTACTTC.